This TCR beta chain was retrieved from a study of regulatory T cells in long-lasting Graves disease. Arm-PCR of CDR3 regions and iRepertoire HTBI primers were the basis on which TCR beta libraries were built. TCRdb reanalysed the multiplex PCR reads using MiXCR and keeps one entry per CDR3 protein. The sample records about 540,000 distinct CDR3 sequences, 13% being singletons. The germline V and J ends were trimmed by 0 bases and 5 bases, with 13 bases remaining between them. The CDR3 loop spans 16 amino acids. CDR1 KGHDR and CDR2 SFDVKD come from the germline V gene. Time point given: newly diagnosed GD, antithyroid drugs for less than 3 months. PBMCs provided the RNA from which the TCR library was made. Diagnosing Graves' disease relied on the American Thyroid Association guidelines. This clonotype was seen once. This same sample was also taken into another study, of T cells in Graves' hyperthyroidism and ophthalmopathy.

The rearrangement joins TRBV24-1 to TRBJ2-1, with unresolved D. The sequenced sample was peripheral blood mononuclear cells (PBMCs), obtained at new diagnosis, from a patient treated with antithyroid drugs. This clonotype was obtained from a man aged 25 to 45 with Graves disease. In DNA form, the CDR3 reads TGTGCCACCAGTGATTTGCAAGCGACTTCTAACAATGAGCAGTTCTTC. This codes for CATSDLQATSNNEQFF.